This section outlines one T cell receptor (beta chain) sequence together with its context. The antigen is undetermined. CD45RO-negative cells were positively selected for CCR7, leaving out terminally differentiated effector memory CD45RA+ cells. This record belongs to a study of shared clonotypes between healthy human individuals. Study-wide results and limits: Only blood was sampled; tissue repertoires likely differ.

The CDR3 extends over 14 amino acids. Germline V gives CDR1 SEHNR, CDR2 FQNEAQ (reference sequence). The V end was cut by 5 bases, the J end by 3 bases, with 10 bases between. Original handling: Sequence data from immunoSEQ were junction-only and lacked quality scores; consequently, filtering differed. Sequencing was performed with immunoSEQ multiplex PCR; in TCRdb, only in-frame clones are kept and a portion is missing. V and J calls and clone size come straight from that table; D and trimming were deduced from the DNA. The sample lists millions of clones, approximately 94% occurring once. V and J are TRBV7-9 and TRBJ2-2, with D possibly TRBD2 on 5 matching bases. The material sequenced was naive CD8+ T cells sorted from blood. This clonotype was sampled from a man younger than 30 in good health. The CDR3 protein is CASSRQEDTGELFF. The CDR3 DNA sequence: TGTGCCAGCAGCCGTCAGGAGGACACCGGGGAGCTGTTTTTT.